This is a list of T cell receptor beta chains from one sample in a study of T cells in Graves' hyperthyroidism and ophthalmopathy. MiXCR, run by TCRdb on the multiplex PCR reads, gives a single entry per CDR3 protein. The sample contains a few hundred thousand distinct CDR3 sequences, about a sixth of which appear only once. Material: blood. These receptors all come from a woman aged 40 to 50 with Graves' ophthalmopathy. CDR3s leave out the opening cysteine and the closing phenylalanine or tryptophan. Each record gives: CDR3 length, V gene, clone size, J gene, CDR3 protein. Where a row states a size, it is once, few, many or the class of an expanded clone; other rows omit it.

13	TRBV5-6	few	TRBJ1-3	ASSLTGVSGNTIY
17	TRBV6-2/TRBV6-3	.	TRBJ2-2	ASSYPRTSGGLSTGELF
13	TRBV3-1	many	TRBJ2-3	ASSPRRSSTDTQY
11	TRBV7-9	few	TRBJ2-5	ASSFVGKETQY
12	TRBV6-1	.	TRBJ2-1	ASNPDLNYNEQF
12	TRBV28	many	TRBJ2-1	ASTLLASYNEQF
14	TRBV3-1	.	TRBJ2-1	ASSQRWGRVYNEQF
13	TRBV20-1	many	TRBJ2-5	SASGVVGPQETQY
14	TRBV4-1	few	TRBJ2-7	ASSQAPGLVNYEQY
11	TRBV20-1	.	TRBJ1-5	SATPGGYQPQH
12	TRBV18	many	TRBJ1-2	ASSPTQRNYGYT
14	TRBV7-2	few	TRBJ2-1	ASSLVGLAVAGEQF
14	TRBV20-1	few	TRBJ1-4	SAKNGGGFYNEKLF
13	TRBV5-5	.	TRBJ1-1	ASSWTGTQNTEAF
13	TRBV20-1	.	TRBJ2-6	SASYPNSGANVLT
12	TRBV30	many	TRBJ1-1	AWNLGRGNTEAF
10	TRBV5-1	many	TRBJ2-1	ASSAQGNEQF
15	TRBV12-3/TRBV12-4	many	TRBJ2-2	ASSPTLGTGGSGELF
15	TRBV3-1	many	TRBJ2-5	ASSHGTSGPTGETQY
13	TRBV6-1	many	TRBJ2-3	ASSEASRSTDTQY
11	TRBV19	.	TRBJ2-1	ASSGTGGSEQF
12	TRBV11-1	many	TRBJ1-1	ASSFEGTGADAF
13	TRBV11-2	many	TRBJ1-2	ASSLEGRTNYGYT
15	TRBV20-1	.	TRBJ1-6	SARDVTGYAYNSPLH
16	TRBV7-2	many	TRBJ2-2	ASSLADQGPENTGELF
13	TRBV5-1	.	TRBJ2-7	ASSLSAGTSYEQY
13	TRBV12-3/TRBV12-4	many	TRBJ2-7	ASKYRDRVSYEQY
13	TRBV6-1	.	TRBJ1-2	ASRGDRGPGYGYT
13	TRBV5-6	.	TRBJ1-1	ASSLITGGYTEAF
17	TRBV28	many	TRBJ1-6	ASSGVGGTGSSYNSPLH
13	TRBV12-3/TRBV12-4	many	TRBJ2-1	ASSSGEASYNEQF
12	TRBV12-3/TRBV12-4	.	TRBJ2-5	ASSLFSKGETQY
9	TRBV28	many	TRBJ2-1	ASTTYNEQF
13	TRBV30	.	TRBJ2-1	AWSSGTSGATGQF
13	TRBV5-1	many	TRBJ1-1	ASSSGQGRNTEAF
15	TRBV19	.	TRBJ2-3	ASSPRTSGRPTDTQY
11	TRBV20-1	.	TRBJ2-5	SAREVAKETQY
11	TRBV20-1	few	TRBJ1-1	SASEGVVTEAF
14	TRBV7-8	.	TRBJ2-1	ASRGPGLAGAYEQF
13	TRBV5-1	few	TRBJ1-2	ASRFSSGQNYGYT
11	TRBV30	.	TRBJ1-2	AWSYWVNHGYT
12	TRBV2	many	TRBJ1-2	ASMLQGQGSGYT
13	TRBV5-5	many	TRBJ1-2	ASSLAPYEGEGYT
11	TRBV6-2/TRBV6-3	few	TRBJ2-1	ASCLVRGNEQF
14	TRBV7-2	few	TRBJ2-1	ASSLTSGRPYNEQF
13	TRBV12-3/TRBV12-4	.	TRBJ1-3	ASSLVGAGLNTIY
12	TRBV2	few	TRBJ2-4	ASRVQGAKNIQY
13	TRBV20-1	many	TRBJ2-5	SARGLAGIQETQY
14	TRBV4-1	.	TRBJ2-1	ASSQDRGTGGHEQF
11	TRBV6-1	few	TRBJ1-2	ASSDVRGYGYT
13	TRBV5-1	many	TRBJ1-1	ASSLRLGGNTEAF
12	TRBV10-3	few	TRBJ2-1	AISDERDHNEQF
14	TRBV13	.	TRBJ1-1	ASSLGGLGGNTEAF
13	TRBV27	few	TRBJ2-3	ASSYLATSTDTQY
15	TRBV30	.	TRBJ2-6	AWSDGYRGAGANVLT
11	TRBV6-1	few	TRBJ2-4	ASSSRQGGIQY
13	TRBV28	many	TRBJ1-1	ASKISDGMNTEAF
11	TRBV12-3/TRBV12-4	.	TRBJ2-1	ASSLRYDNEQF
13	TRBV6-1	.	TRBJ2-3	ASTPRRGSTDTQY
13	TRBV11-3	many	TRBJ2-7	ASSLWPVKLDEQY